The source of this T cell receptor (beta chain) is a study of control samples from healthy donors and cancer patients. TCRdb keeps only in-frame clones here, not all; method: immunoSEQ multiplex PCR. The sample includes fewer than 200,000 clones, about 93% of them seen just once. CDR1 is MNHEY, CDR2 SVGAGI, per germline. The V and J ends lost 6 bases and 6 bases respectively, with 14 bases between them. The CDR3 has 13 amino acids. Sequences were obtained from blood. The receptor was derived from a woman between 55 and 75 years old in good health. The chain combines TRBV6-5 with TRBJ1-2, with D perhaps matching TRBD1 (5 bases). CDR3 region: CASRDPGFNGYTF. The CDR3 DNA reads TGTGCCAGCAGAGATCCAGGGTTTAATGGCTACACCTTC.